This TCR beta chain is from a study of spatial heterogeneity in lung cancer. At the level of the study: Fewer alpha-chain than beta-chain sequences were consistently detected. Study-level findings and limits: Ubiquitous expanded tumor TCRs were seen in blood more at resection than at follow-up.

As concerns this clonotype: What it recognizes is unknown.

Time point reported: sample taken at primary tumor resection. Whole RNA, which was extracted from tumor, nontumor lung tissue or frozen PBMC, was sequenced without any cell sorting. TCRdb independently ran MiXCR on the 5' RACE reads; one entry per CDR3 protein. There are more than 80,000 distinct CDR3 sequences in the sample; approximately 12% occur only once, and about 40% lies in the top ten. CDR3 length equals 15 residues. Trimming stripped 3 bases from V and 0 bases from J, with 11 bases between. Germline loops: CDR1 SGHVS, CDR2 FNYEAQ. The chain couples TRBV7-6 to TRBJ1-1; D is possibly TRBD1 (5 bases). The receptor's source is a male donor with early-stage non-small cell lung cancer. Sequencing was performed on PBMCs, taken at surgery. CDR3 DNA: TGTGCCAGCAGCTTTAAGGGGCCCATGAACACTGAAGCTTTCTTT. Amino acid sequence: CASSFKGPMNTEAFF. The full variable domain, in which reference TRBV7-6 and TRBJ1-1 provide the parts outside the CDR3, is GAGVSQSPRYKVTKRGQDVALRCDPISGHVSLYWYRQALGQGPEFLTYFNYEAQQDKSGLPNDRFSAERPEGSISTLTIQRTEQRDSAMYRCASSFKGPMNTEAFFGQGTRLTVV.